The 25 T cell receptor beta chains presented below share a single source sample, sequenced in a study of blood T cell repertoires in COVID-19. Using immunoSEQ multiplex PCR, the repertoire was profiled, and TCRdb retains in-frame clones only, with some absent. The table shows 250,000 to 300,000 clones, with 88% occurring only once. Material for sequencing was peripheral blood. All receptors derive from a woman aged 70 to 79 with COVID-19, enrolled during active disease.

This rearrangement joins TRBV6-5 to TRBJ2-7, with TRBD2 identical over 13 bases. Per germline, CDR1 MNHEY and CDR2 SVGAGI. This CDR3 has 15 residues. The V and J ends lost 6 bases and 6 bases, in that order; junction bases with no gene match: 8. The CDR3 sequence is CASRRLAGGGSEQYF. CDR3 DNA sequence: TGTGCCAGCAGGCGACTAGCGGGAGGAGGCTCCGAGCAGTACTTC.

This clone showed up many times. This rearrangement joins TRBV6-5 to TRBJ1-1; weak D call: TRBD1 (5 bases). There are 14 residues in the CDR3. Trimming cost V 5 bases and J 5 bases, with 15 bases left between them. Germline assignment: CDR1 MNHEY and CDR2 SVGAGI. CDR3 in amino acids: CASSLGARWTEAFF. The CDR3 DNA follows: TGTGCCAGCAGTCTTGGGGCGCGGTGGACTGAAGCTTTCTTT.

The chain combines TRBV7-8 with TRBJ2-1; TRBD2 is a possible D gene (6 bases). The V gene lost 5 bases and the J gene lost 7 bases, with 18 bases spanning the gap. Germline V gives CDR1 SGHVS, CDR2 FQNEAQ. The CDR3 spans 15 residues. The CDR3 loop is CASSDRERLRNEQFF. The CDR3 DNA reads TGTGCCAGCAGCGATCGGGAGAGGTTGAGAAATGAGCAGTTCTTC.

This chain links TRBV28 with TRBJ1-1, with 7 bases identical to TRBD1. Losses at the gene ends were 5 bases for V and 4 bases for J; bases not matched to a gene: 10. CDR1 and CDR2 (germline): MDHEN, SYDVKM. The CDR3 spans 15 residues. In DNA, the CDR3 is TGTGCCAGCAGTATCGGGACAGAAGTGAGCACTGAAGCTTTCTTT. This gives the protein CASSIGTEVSTEAFF.

This clone was detected only once. J is TRBJ2-7 and V is TRBV6-5; 10 bases match TRBD1. J was trimmed by 7 bases and V by 3 bases; bases with no gene match: 12. Germline V gene sequence: CDR1 MNHEY, CDR2 SVGAGI. The CDR3 length is 16 residues. CDR3 amino acids: CASSYTGTGVGMEQYF. CDR3 nucleotide sequence: TGTGCCAGCAGTTATACCGGGACAGGGGTTGGAATGGAGCAGTACTTC.

The rearrangement uses TRBV11-2 and TRBJ2-7; 9 bases align to TRBD2. Germline-derived CDR1 and CDR2 are SGHAT and FQNNGV. CDR3 length: 15 residues. With V trimmed by 5 bases and J by 0 bases, 5 bases remained unmatched. The CDR3 loop reads CASSLSGRISYEQYF. CDR3 coding DNA: TGTGCCAGCAGCCTCAGCGGGAGGATCTCCTACGAGCAGTACTTC.

The V gene is TRBV28, the J gene TRBJ1-1, with D perhaps matching TRBD1 (6 bases). Germline V gene lookup returns CDR1 MDHEN and CDR2 SYDVKM. This CDR3 is built from 15 residues. Trimming removed 5 bases at V and 5 bases at J, with 18 bases between. CDR3 nucleotides: TGTGCCAGCAGTACCTATGGGAGGGGGAGGACTGAAGCTTTCTTT. Protein: CASSTYGRGRTEAFF. The whole variable domain, filled in from reference TRBV28 and TRBJ1-1, reads DVKVTQSSRYLVKRTGEKVFLECVQDMDHENMFWYRQDPGLGLRLIYFSYDVKMKEKGDIPEGYSVSREKKERFSLILESASTNQTSMYLCASSTYGRGRTEAFFGQGTRLTVV.

The chain uses TRBV27 and TRBJ1-2; 9 nucleotides line up with TRBD1. This CDR3 region has 15 residues. The J segment lost 8 bases and the V segment lost 5 bases, leaving 12 bases of the junction unmatched. CDR1 is MNHEY and CDR2 is SMNVEV in the germline V gene (reference sequence). In DNA form, the CDR3 reads TGTGCCAGCAGTCCCAGGGACAGGGTATTGTGGGGCTACACCTTC. Its translation: CASSPRDRVLWGYTF.

This clone was seen only once. V usage is TRBV9 and J usage is TRBJ1-1; no clear D. Germline values: CDR1 SGDLS, CDR2 YYNGEE. CDR3 size: 13 residues. V was trimmed by 0 bases and J by 3 bases, leaving 6 bases between them. DNA for the CDR3: TGTGCCAGCAGCGTAGTCAGCGACACTGAAGCTTTCTTT. It codes for CASSVVSDTEAFF.

This rearrangement joins TRBV19 to TRBJ2-2; 10 positions agree with TRBD1. Trimming took 7 bases from V and 7 from J; bases not matched to a gene: 15. This CDR3 has 17 residues. CDR1 LNHDA and CDR2 SQIVND come from the germline V gene (reference sequence). The CDR3 nucleotides are TGTGCCAGTATCTCCCTTCTTGGACAGGGGGTCGGCGGGGAGCTGTTTTTT. As protein: CASISLLGQGVGGELFF. The variable domain in full, completed from reference TRBV19 and TRBJ2-2, reads DGGITQSPKYLFRKEGQNVTLSCEQNLNHDAMYWYRQDPGQGLRLIYYSQIVNDFQKGDIAEGYSVSREKKESFPLTVTSAQKNPTAFYLCASISLLGQGVGGELFFGEGSRLTVL.

This chain joins TRBV10-3 and TRBJ2-1; TRBD1 matches at 10 bases. There are 17 residues in the CDR3. Germline loops: CDR1 ENHRY, CDR2 SYGVKD. The V gene end was trimmed by 0 bases and the J gene end by 6 bases; junction bases not matched to a gene: 8. CDR3 loop: CAISESRGTGVLNEQFF. The CDR3 DNA reads as TGTGCCATCAGTGAGTCGAGAGGGACAGGGGTCCTCAATGAGCAGTTCTTC.

The chain uses TRBV14 and TRBJ2-7; 7 bases agree with TRBD1. The V segment lost 2 bases and the J segment 2 bases; nucleotides outside the gene matches: 6. This CDR3 has 15 residues. Germline-derived CDR1 and CDR2 are SGHDN and FVKESK. The CDR3 spells CASSQTGTVTYEQYF. The DNA of the CDR3 is TGTGCCAGCAGCCAAACCGGGACAGTGACCTACGAGCAGTACTTC.

The chain links TRBV6-2 or TRBV6-3 to TRBJ1-2; TRBD1 aligns across 9 bases. The V gene end was trimmed by 0 bases and the J gene end by 4 bases; junction bases not matched to a gene: 3. This CDR3 comprises 15 residues. Germline CDR1 reads MNHEY; CDR2 reads SVGEGT. CDR3 nucleotides: TGTGCCAGCAGTTACTCGGGACAGGGAGTCTATGGCTACACCTTC. Encoded protein: CASSYSGQGVYGYTF.

This clone has just one count. In DNA, the CDR3 is TGTGCCACCAGTGATTCAACAGGGAACTATGGCTACACCTTC. Its protein product is CATSDSTGNYGYTF. The genes are TRBV24-1 and TRBJ1-2; maybe TRBD1 (6 bases). Germline V CDR1 and CDR2: KGHDR, SFDVKD. V was clipped by 2 bases and J by 2 bases, with 8 bases between them. The CDR3 is 14 residues long.

This chain uses TRBV5-5 with TRBJ1-3; no reliable D call. The CDR3 loop spans 14 amino acids. Germline-derived CDR1 and CDR2 are SGHKS and YYEKEE (reference sequence). The V gene lost 6 bases and the J gene lost 2 bases, with 12 bases spanning the gap. The CDR3 DNA reads as TGTGCCAGCACCTCCCCGGGGACTGGAAACACCATATATTTT. This codes for CASTSPGTGNTIYF.

V is TRBV30 and J is TRBJ2-3; TRBD2 is a possible D gene (5 bases). V was shortened by 3 bases and J by 9 bases, with 13 bases between the two germline ends. The CDR3 sequence is 12 residues long. CDR1 is GTSNPN and CDR2 is SVGIG in the germline V gene (reference sequence). CDR3 amino acids: CAWSLGEATQYF. CDR3 coding DNA: TGTGCCTGGAGCCTCGGGGAAGCAACGCAGTATTTT.

The rearrangement joins TRBV7-3 to TRBJ2-2; D possibly corresponds to TRBD1 (6 bases). CDR3 size: 13 residues. Germline lookup yields CDR1 SGHTA and CDR2 FQGTGA. The germline V and J ends were trimmed by 5 bases and 6 bases, with 10 bases remaining between them. The DNA for the CDR3 is TGTGCCAGCAGCCAACAGGGTGCCGGGGAGCTGTTTTTT. Encoded protein: CASSQQGAGELFF.

The J gene is TRBJ1-1, the V gene TRBV18; D is uncertain. The CDR3 runs to 16 residues. V was cut by 2 bases and J by 3 bases, with 16 bases left in between. Germline lookup yields CDR1 KGHSH and CDR2 LQKENI. CDR3 coding DNA: TGTGCCAGCTCACCATTGAAGGCAACGGGAGACACTGAAGCTTTCTTT. Encoded protein: CASSPLKATGDTEAFF. The full variable domain, with the rest looked up from reference TRBV18 and TRBJ1-1, is NAGVMQNPRHLVRRRGQEARLRCSPMKGHSHVYWYRQLPEEGLKFMVYLQKENIIDESGMPKERFSAEFPKEGPSILRIQQVVRGDSAAYFCASSPLKATGDTEAFFGQGTRLTVV.

This clone was observed once. The chain employs TRBV19 and TRBJ2-3, with a possible D match to TRBD2 (6 bases). This CDR3 comprises 14 residues. V was cut by 3 bases and J by 3 bases, with 10 bases left in between. The germline CDR1 and CDR2 sequences are LNHDA and SQIVND (reference sequence). The CDR3: CASSMSGVTDTQYF. The CDR3 DNA is TGTGCCAGTAGTATGTCGGGAGTAACAGATACGCAGTATTTT.

The V and J genes are TRBV10-3 and TRBJ1-6; the D is unclear. This CDR3 is built from 14 residues. Per germline, CDR1 ENHRY and CDR2 SYGVKD. Trimming pared 2 bases from V and 10 bases from J, leaving 12 bases between. For the CDR3, the DNA is TGTGCCATCAGTGAGGGGGAGGGTGGGTCACCCCTCCACTTT. Translated: CAISEGEGGSPLHF.

The CDR3 DNA reads as TGCGCCAGCAGCCAACTACTAGCGGGAGGGACTCCTAGCACAGATACGCAGTATTTT. Amino acids: CASSQLLAGGTPSTDTQYF. The rearrangement uses TRBV4-1 and TRBJ2-3; 13 positions agree with TRBD2. The germline gives CDR1 MGHRA, CDR2 YSYEKL. The CDR3 runs 19 residues. The junction had 8 bases not matched to a gene; V was cut back by 2 bases and J by 0 bases.

The chain couples TRBV3-1 (or the pseudogene TRBV3-2) to TRBJ2-7; D may be TRBD2 (6 bases). V dropped 2 bases and J dropped 2 bases, with 13 bases sitting between them. The length of the CDR3 is 15 residues. The V gene's germline CDR1 is LGHDT and CDR2 YNNKEL (reference sequence). The CDR3 region has the DNA TGTGCCAGCAGCCAACTTGGGACTCAGACCTACGAGCAGTACTTC. Protein sequence: CASSQLGTQTYEQYF.

The chain employs TRBV13 and TRBJ1-4; D remains unclear. Germline V CDR1 and CDR2: PRHDT, FYEKMQ (reference sequence). V was clipped by 6 bases and J by 12 bases, with 17 bases between them. The CDR3 contains 13 residues. CDR3 region: CASRQATGGELFF. The CDR3 DNA sequence: TGTGCCAGCAGACAAGCCACGGGCGGGGAACTGTTTTTT.

The V gene is TRBV5-1, the J gene TRBJ2-2, with a tentative D call TRBD2 (5 bases). Germline V CDR1 and CDR2: SGHRS, YFSETQ. The CDR3 is 16 amino acids. Trimming cost V 4 bases and J 1 base, with 14 bases left between them. The CDR3 loop reads CASSPPRAVNTGELFF. CDR3 nucleotides: TGCGCCAGCAGCCCACCCAGAGCGGTGAACACCGGGGAGCTGTTTTTT.

About this clone itself: Other DNA sequences of this sample code for an identical CDR3. V and J are TRBV28 and TRBJ2-7; 7 nucleotides agree with TRBD1. The J segment lost 5 bases and the V segment lost 5 bases, leaving 6 bases of the junction unmatched. The CDR3 is made up of 13 amino acids. The germline CDR1 and CDR2 sequences are MDHEN and SYDVKM. The chain's CDR3 is CASSPTGLHEQYF. Written as DNA, the CDR3 is TGTGCCAGCAGTCCGACAGGGTTGCACGAGCAGTACTTC.